This T cell receptor beta chain derives from a study of control samples from healthy donors and cancer patients. CDR1 is MDHEN and CDR2 is SYDVKM in the germline V gene. Trimming cost V 4 bases and J 4 bases, with 10 bases left between them. The length of the CDR3 is 14 residues. Libraries were prepared by immunoSEQ multiplex PCR; TCRdb keeps only in-frame clonotypes and omits some of them. The table shows approximately 130,000 clones, with over 75% occurring only once. This clone has a handful of counts. Sequenced: blood. The genes are TRBV28 and TRBJ2-2; D is ambiguous. The receptor comes from a man in his 60s in good health. The DNA for the CDR3 is TGTGCCAGCAGTTCCTCGACGGTCACCGGGGAGCTGTTTTTT. Translating it yields CASSSSTVTGELFF.